The rows below give T cell receptor beta chains drawn from one sample of a study of STAT5B mutations in CD4+ large granular lymphocyte leukemia. The protocol was immunoSEQ multiplex PCR, while the TCRdb copy is restricted to in-frame clones and leaves out a portion. The sample contains roughly 40,000 clones, less than 85% of which appear only once. Sequenced material: CD4+ T cells from blood buffy coats. These receptors were obtained from a human donor in good health. Both conserved end residues are part of each CDR3. Each record gives: V gene, D gene, clone size, J gene, CDR3 protein, CDR3 DNA. The D gene is left open where the match is weak. Size is omitted from some rows. Given values are once, few, many or a class for expanded clones.

TRBV5-4	-	-	TRBJ2-7	CASSLEGTAPEQYF	TGTGCCAGCAGCTTGGAGGGGACGGCACCTGAGCAGTACTTC
TRBV30	-	-	TRBJ2-7	CAWSVRFSSYEQYF	TGTGCCTGGAGTGTACGATTTAGTTCCTACGAGCAGTACTTC
TRBV30	-	-	TRBJ2-3	CAWGSKGQNTDTQYF	TGTGCCTGGGGTTCGAAAGGGCAAAACACAGATACGCAGTATTTT
TRBV25-1	TRBD1	-	TRBJ1-2	CASSELTGGYGYTF	TGTGCCAGCAGTGAACTGACAGGGGGGTATGGCTACACCTTC
TRBV27	-	-	TRBJ2-1	CASSLETGSYNEQFF	TGTGCCAGCAGTTTGGAAACGGGGTCCTACAATGAGCAGTTCTTC
TRBV14	-	few	TRBJ1-2	CASSPNLDRRFGGYTF	TGTGCCAGCAGCCCAAATCTAGACAGGAGGTTTGGTGGCTACACCTTC
TRBV28	TRBD2	-	TRBJ2-7	CASSLHGPTGGEQYF	TGTGCCAGCAGTTTACACGGACCCACCGGGGGGGAGCAGTACTTC
TRBV6-5	-	few	TRBJ1-6	CASSQTQDSPLHF	TGTGCCAGCAGCCAAACACAGGATTCACCCCTCCACTTT
TRBV19	TRBD2	-	TRBJ2-1	CASRSGRSYNEQFF	TGTGCCAGCAGGAGCGGGAGGTCCTACAATGAGCAGTTCTTC
TRBV9	TRBD2	-	TRBJ2-1	CASSTRLSSGANEQFF	TGTGCCAGCAGCACCCGATTGTCTAGCGGGGCAAATGAGCAGTTCTTC
TRBV6-1	TRBD1	-	TRBJ1-5	CASSALGGSGNQPQHF	TGTGCCAGCAGTGCCTTAGGGGGCTCGGGCAATCAGCCCCAGCATTTT
TRBV11-2	-	-	TRBJ1-4	CASSRLAGANEKLFF	TGTGCCAGCAGCCGCCTCGCTGGGGCTAATGAAAAACTGTTTTTT
TRBV6-1	-	-	TRBJ1-4	CASSEAPGPDEKLFF	TGTGCCAGCAGTGAAGCTCCGGGGCCGGATGAAAAACTGTTTTTT
TRBV19	-	-	TRBJ2-5	CASSRRDQQETQYF	TGTGCCAGTAGTAGGAGGGATCAACAAGAGACCCAGTACTTC
TRBV7-3	-	-	TRBJ2-1	CASSLSPFDSGEQFF	TGTGCCAGCAGCTTAAGTCCGTTCGATAGCGGCGAGCAGTTCTTC
TRBV19	-	-	TRBJ2-7	CASSPNREPYEQYF	TGTGCCAGTAGTCCGAACAGGGAGCCCTACGAGCAGTACTTC
TRBV7-2	-	-	TRBJ2-2	CASSGRMNTGELFF	TGTGCCAGCAGCGGACGGATGAACACCGGGGAGCTGTTTTTT
TRBV27	TRBD1	-	TRBJ1-4	CASSRTTGGTTNEKLFF	TGTGCCAGCAGTAGGACGACAGGGGGCACAACTAATGAAAAACTGTTTTTT
TRBV10-3	-	once	TRBJ2-1	CAIRLAEYNEQFF	TGTGCCATCAGACTAGCAGAATACAATGAGCAGTTCTTC
TRBV6-1	-	-	TRBJ2-5	CASSEWFGSSATQETQYF	TGTGCCAGCAGTGAATGGTTTGGGTCTAGCGCGACCCAAGAGACCCAGTACTTC
TRBV6-6	-	-	TRBJ1-5	CASSYSSLGDQPQHF	TGTGCCAGCAGTTACTCGAGCCTCGGGGATCAGCCCCAGCATTTT
TRBV6-1	TRBD1	-	TRBJ1-2	CASSDQTGGNYGYTF	TGTGCCAGCAGCGACCAAACAGGGGGAAACTATGGCTACACCTTC
TRBV30	TRBD1	few	TRBJ1-6	CAWSVGRGRRSPLHF	TGTGCCTGGAGTGTAGGCAGGGGGCGAAGGTCACCCCTCCACTTT
TRBV6-6	-	-	TRBJ2-7	CASRSEGQGDYEQYF	TGTGCCAGCCGGAGTGAAGGGCAGGGCGACTACGAGCAGTACTTC
TRBV27	TRBD2	-	TRBJ2-5	CASSLSGGAWETQYF	TGTGCCAGCAGCCTTAGCGGGGGGGCGTGGGAGACCCAGTACTTC
TRBV5-4	-	once	TRBJ2-7	CASSPQGGYEQYF	TGTGCCAGCAGCCCCCAGGGAGGCTACGAGCAGTACTTC
TRBV5-4	TRBD1	-	TRBJ1-1	CASSPSTGGGSEAFF	TGTGCCAGCAGCCCTTCTACAGGGGGCGGGAGTGAAGCTTTCTTT
TRBV7-3	-	few	TRBJ2-2	CASSFLSSRSELFF	TGTGCCAGCAGCTTCCTCTCTAGCCGGTCGGAGCTGTTTTTT
TRBV27	-	-	TRBJ1-3	CASSNSGSGNTIYF	TGTGCCAGCTCCAACAGTGGCTCTGGAAACACCATATATTTT
TRBV6-5	TRBD1	once	TRBJ2-7	CASSYSIQGQGEQYF	TGTGCCAGCAGTTACTCGATTCAGGGACAGGGCGAGCAGTACTTC
TRBV4-3	-	-	TRBJ1-3	CASSQAPTQGMRNTIYF	TGCGCCAGCAGCCAAGCCCCCACTCAGGGAATGAGAAACACCATATATTTT
TRBV19	TRBD2	-	TRBJ2-2	CASSKDSGGTGELFF	TGTGCCAGTAGTAAGGATAGCGGGGGGACCGGGGAGCTGTTTTTT
TRBV6-1	-	-	TRBJ2-4	CASSEAGMGNIQYF	TGTGCCAGCAGTGAAGCAGGGATGGGGAACATTCAGTACTTC
TRBV10-2	TRBD2	-	TRBJ2-5	CASGHAGGPEETQYF	TGCGCCAGTGGGCACGCGGGAGGGCCTGAGGAGACCCAGTACTTC
TRBV7-9	-	-	TRBJ1-2	CASSPRIQVNYGYTF	TGTGCCAGCAGCCCCAGAATACAGGTGAACTATGGCTACACCTTC
TRBV7-2	-	few	TRBJ1-6	CASSWDMSSKLYF	TGTGCCAGCAGCTGGGACATGTCCTCCAAGCTCTACTTT
TRBV28	-	-	TRBJ1-5	CASILDVRGNQPQHF	TGTGCCAGCATCTTGGACGTCCGAGGCAATCAGCCCCAGCATTTT
TRBV6-1	-	-	TRBJ2-7	CASSNRNEQYF	TGTGCCAGCAGCAACAGAAACGAGCAGTACTTC
TRBV5-1	TRBD1	-	TRBJ2-7	CASSFITGGVYEQYF	TGCGCCAGCAGCTTTATAACAGGGGGCGTTTACGAGCAGTACTTC
TRBV29-1	-	-	TRBJ2-3	CSVEGPSTDTQYF	TGCAGCGTTGAAGGGCCGAGCACAGATACGCAGTATTTT
TRBV7-8	TRBD2	-	TRBJ2-7	CASSLSLGEGSYEQYF	TGTGCCAGCAGCTTATCCTTAGGGGAGGGCTCCTACGAGCAGTACTTC
TRBV11-3	TRBD1	-	TRBJ2-3	CASSLGRDRDSDTQYF	TGTGCCAGCAGCTTAGGCCGGGACAGGGACTCAGATACGCAGTATTTT
TRBV7-2	TRBD2	-	TRBJ2-7	CASSLTAGVEQYF	TGTGCCAGCAGCTTAACTGCGGGGGTCGAGCAGTACTTC
TRBV5-1	-	-	TRBJ2-3	CASSPDLRGADTQYF	TGCGCCAGCAGTCCAGATCTGAGGGGGGCAGATACGCAGTATTTT
TRBV4-2	TRBD2	-	TRBJ2-3	CASSRQRGGEDTQYF	TGTGCCAGCAGCCGCCAGCGGGGGGGAGAAGATACGCAGTATTTT
TRBV5-1	-	-	TRBJ2-3	CASSLGHDSTDTQYF	TGCGCCAGCAGCTTGGGACACGATAGCACAGATACGCAGTATTTT
TRBV6-5	TRBD1	-	TRBJ1-1	CASRARDSNTEAFF	TGTGCCAGCAGAGCACGGGACAGCAACACTGAAGCTTTCTTT
TRBV4-1	-	-	TRBJ2-7	CASSSSVGNSYEQYF	TGCGCCAGCAGCAGCAGCGTGGGGAACTCCTACGAGCAGTACTTC
TRBV4-1	TRBD2	-	TRBJ2-5	CASSHELAGAETQYF	TGCGCCAGCAGCCATGAACTAGCGGGAGCAGAGACCCAGTACTTC
TRBV7-6	-	once	TRBJ1-4	CASSPKPGATNEKLFF	TGTGCCAGCAGCCCAAAACCAGGGGCAACTAATGAAAAACTGTTTTTT
TRBV10-3	-	-	TRBJ1-3	CAISDKSFVGNTIYF	TGTGCCATCAGTGATAAGAGTTTCGTTGGAAACACCATATATTTT
TRBV30	-	-	TRBJ1-6	CAWSVDSNNSPLHF	TGTGCCTGGAGTGTTGACAGTAATAATTCACCCCTCCACTTT
TRBV5-4	TRBD2	once	TRBJ2-1	CASGTTSGSYNEQFF	TGTGCCAGCGGAACGACTAGCGGCTCCTACAATGAGCAGTTCTTC